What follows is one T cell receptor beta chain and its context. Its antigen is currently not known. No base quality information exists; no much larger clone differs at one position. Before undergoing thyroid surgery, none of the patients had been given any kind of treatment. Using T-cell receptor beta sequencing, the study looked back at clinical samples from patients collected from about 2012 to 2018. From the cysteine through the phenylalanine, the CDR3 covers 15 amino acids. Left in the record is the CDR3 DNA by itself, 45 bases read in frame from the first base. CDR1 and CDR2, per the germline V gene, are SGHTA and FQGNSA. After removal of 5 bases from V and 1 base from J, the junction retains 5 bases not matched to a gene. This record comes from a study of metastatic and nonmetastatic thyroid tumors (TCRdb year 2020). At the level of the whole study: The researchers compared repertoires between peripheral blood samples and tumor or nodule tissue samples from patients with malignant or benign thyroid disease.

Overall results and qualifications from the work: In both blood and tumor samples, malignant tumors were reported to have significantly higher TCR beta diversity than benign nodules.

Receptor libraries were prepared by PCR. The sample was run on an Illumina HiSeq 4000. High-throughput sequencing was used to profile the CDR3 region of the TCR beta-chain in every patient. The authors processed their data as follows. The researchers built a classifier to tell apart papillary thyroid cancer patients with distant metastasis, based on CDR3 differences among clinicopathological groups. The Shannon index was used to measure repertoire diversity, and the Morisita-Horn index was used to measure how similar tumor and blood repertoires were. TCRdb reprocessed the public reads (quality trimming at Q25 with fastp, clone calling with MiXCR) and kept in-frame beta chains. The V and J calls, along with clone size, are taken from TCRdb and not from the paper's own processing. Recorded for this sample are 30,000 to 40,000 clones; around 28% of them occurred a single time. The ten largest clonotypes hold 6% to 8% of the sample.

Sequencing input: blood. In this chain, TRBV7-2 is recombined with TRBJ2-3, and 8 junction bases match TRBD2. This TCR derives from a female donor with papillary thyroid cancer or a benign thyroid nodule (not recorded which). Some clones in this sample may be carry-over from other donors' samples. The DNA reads TGTGCCAGCAGCCTTAGCGGGGCGGGCACAGATACGCAGTATTTT. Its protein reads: CASSLSGAGTDTQYF.